This T cell receptor beta chain was found in a study of T cell changes during pregnancy in multiple sclerosis. CDR3 length equals 15 residues. V gave up 6 bases and J gave up 3 bases, with 15 bases separating them. CDR1 is MRHNA, CDR2 SNTAGT, per germline. Assay used: immunoSEQ multiplex PCR; TCRdb lists only in-frame clones, some missing. This sample has tens of thousands of clones, with approximately 90% found just once. This clone occurred once. The sequence derives from a female donor in good health, enrolled as a control in a pregnancy study. Specimen: CD8+ T cells from peripheral blood mononuclear cells, collected in the second trimester of pregnancy. The chain has TRBV6-4 and TRBJ1-5, with D tentatively TRBD1 (5 bases). CDR3 sequence reads: CASSPQGGDNQPQHF. The DNA for the CDR3 is TGTGCCAGCAGCCCTCAGGGAGGGGACAATCAGCCCCAGCATTTT.